This T cell receptor beta chain was identified in a study of high-grade serous ovarian cancer treatment subgroups. Sequencing used immunoSEQ multiplex PCR; TCRdb keeps in-frame clones, though not all of them. The sample includes 10,000 to 15,000 clones, about nine tenths of them seen just once. Tumor samples were taken before definitive surgery or chemotherapy. V was trimmed by 4 bases and J by 0 bases, leaving 10 bases between them. The CDR3 sequence is 15 residues long. Germline assignment: CDR1 SNHLY and CDR2 FYNNEI. The chain employs TRBV2 and TRBJ1-5; the D is unclear. The sample comprised tumor tissue. The TCR comes from a human donor with high-grade serous ovarian cancer. CDR3 region: CASSAQDYSNQPQHF. CDR3 coding DNA: TGTGCCAGCAGTGCCCAGGATTATAGCAATCAGCCCCAGCATTTT.